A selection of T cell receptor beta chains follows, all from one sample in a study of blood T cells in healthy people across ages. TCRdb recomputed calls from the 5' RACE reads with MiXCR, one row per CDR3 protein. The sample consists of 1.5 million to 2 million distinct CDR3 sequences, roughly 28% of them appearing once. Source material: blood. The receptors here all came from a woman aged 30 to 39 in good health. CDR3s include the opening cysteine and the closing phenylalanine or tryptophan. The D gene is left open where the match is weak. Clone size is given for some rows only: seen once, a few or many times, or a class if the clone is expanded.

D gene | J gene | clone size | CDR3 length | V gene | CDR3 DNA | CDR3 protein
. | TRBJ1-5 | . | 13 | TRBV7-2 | TGTGCCAGCAGCACCCAAACCAATCAGCCCCAGCATTTT | CASSTQTNQPQHF
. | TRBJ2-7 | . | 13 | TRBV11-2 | TGTGCCAGCAGCCTCCCATTCGCCTACGAGCAGTACTTC | CASSLPFAYEQYF
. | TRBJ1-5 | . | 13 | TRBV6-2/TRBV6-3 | TGTGCCAGCAGTTACCTCGGATATCAGCCCCAGCATTTT | CASSYLGYQPQHF
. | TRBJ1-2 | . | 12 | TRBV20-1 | TGCAGTGCTCCGGACAGTCGATTCGGCCACACCTTC | CSAPDSRFGHTF
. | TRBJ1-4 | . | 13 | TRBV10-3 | TGTGCCATCAGGGACAGAGTTAATGAAAAACTGTTTTTT | CAIRDRVNEKLFF
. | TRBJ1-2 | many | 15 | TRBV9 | TGTGCCAGCAGCGTATCCCCCGGCCAGGACTATGGCTACACCTTC | CASSVSPGQDYGYTF
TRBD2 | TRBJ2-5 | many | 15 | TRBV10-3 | TGTGCCATCAGCCTCATGGCTAGCGGGAGTGAGACCCAGTACTTC | CAISLMASGSETQYF
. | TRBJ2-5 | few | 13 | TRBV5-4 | TGTGCCAGCAGCTGGATAGACCAAGAGACCCAGTACTTC | CASSWIDQETQYF
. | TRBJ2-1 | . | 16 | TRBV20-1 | TGCAGTGCTAGAGATTACAGGGCGGGGAGTTACAATGAGCAGTTCTTC | CSARDYRAGSYNEQFF
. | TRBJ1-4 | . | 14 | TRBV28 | TGTGCCAGCAGTTTTCGCAGCCGGGGAGAAAAACTGTTTTTT | CASSFRSRGEKLFF
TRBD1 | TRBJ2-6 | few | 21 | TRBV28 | TGTGCCAGCAGTTTACCCCCGGGACAGTTCCTCCCCAACTCTGGGGCCAACGTCCTGACTTTC | CASSLPPGQFLPNSGANVLTF
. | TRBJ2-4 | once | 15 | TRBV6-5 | TGTGCCAGCAGGAGGGGGTCCTTGGGCAAAAACATTCAGTACTTC | CASRRGSLGKNIQYF
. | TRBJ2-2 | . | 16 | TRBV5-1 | TGCGCCAGCAGCCCGGGGACCGCGAGTGGTGCCGGGGAGCTGTTTTTT | CASSPGTASGAGELFF
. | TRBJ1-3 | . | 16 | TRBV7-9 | TGTGCCAGCACCGCGCCCACTGGGGTCTCTGGAAACACCATATATTTT | CASTAPTGVSGNTIYF
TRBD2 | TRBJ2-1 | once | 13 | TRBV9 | TGTGCCAGCAGCGTCGGAGGGACTAGTTTGCAGTTCTTC | CASSVGGTSLQFF
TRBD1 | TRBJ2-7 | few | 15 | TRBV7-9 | TGTGCCAGCAACCAAAGACAGGGTGATATCTACGAGCAGTACTTC | CASNQRQGDIYEQYF
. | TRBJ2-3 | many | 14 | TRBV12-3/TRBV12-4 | TGTGCCAGCAGTTTCCGGCTAAGCACAGATACGCAGTATTTT | CASSFRLSTDTQYF
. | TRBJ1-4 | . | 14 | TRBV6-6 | TGTGCCAGCACCATCGACGGGGCTAATGAAAAACTGTTTTTT | CASTIDGANEKLFF
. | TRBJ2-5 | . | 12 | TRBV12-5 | TGTGCTAGTGGTTTGGGAGGAGAGACCCAGTACTTC | CASGLGGETQYF
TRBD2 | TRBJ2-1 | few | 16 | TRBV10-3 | TGTGCCATCAGTGAATATAGCGGGATCTCCTACAATGAGCAGTTCTTC | CAISEYSGISYNEQFF
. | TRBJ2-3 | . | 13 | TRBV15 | TGTGCCACCTACAGTGACGGCACAGATACGCAGTATTTT | CATYSDGTDTQYF
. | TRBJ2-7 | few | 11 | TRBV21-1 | TGTGCCAGGTGTGAAGCCTACGAGCAGTACTTC | CARCEAYEQYF
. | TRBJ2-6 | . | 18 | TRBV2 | TGTGCCAGCCTCAAGTGGGGACCGACCTCCTCTGGGGCCAACGTCCTGACTTTC | CASLKWGPTSSGANVLTF
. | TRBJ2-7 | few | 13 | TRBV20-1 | TGCAGTGCAATGGGGCCAGGGGGAGGCGAGCAGTACTTC | CSAMGPGGGEQYF
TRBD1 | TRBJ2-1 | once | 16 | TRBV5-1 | TGCGCCAGCAGCCCGACAGGGGGAGTGGGGGCCAATGAGCAGTTCTTC | CASSPTGGVGANEQFF
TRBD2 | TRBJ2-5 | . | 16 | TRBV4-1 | TGCGCCAGCAGCCAGCCGACTAGCGGTCCTCAAGAGACCCAGTACTTC | CASSQPTSGPQETQYF
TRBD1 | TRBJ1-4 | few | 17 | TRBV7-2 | TGTGCCAGCAGCCGGACAGGGATATTAACAACTAATGAAAAACTGTTTTTT | CASSRTGILTTNEKLFF
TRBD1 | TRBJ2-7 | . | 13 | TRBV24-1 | TGTGCCACCAGGACAGGGGATGGCTGCGAGCAGTACTTC | CATRTGDGCEQYF
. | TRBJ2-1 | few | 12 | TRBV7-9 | TGTGCCAGCAGCTTACGGGTTTACGAGCAGTTCTTC | CASSLRVYEQFF
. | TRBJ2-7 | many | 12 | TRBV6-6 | TGTGCCAGCAACCAGGGCTCCTACGAGCAGTACTTC | CASNQGSYEQYF
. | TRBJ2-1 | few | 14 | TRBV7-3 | TGTGCCAGCAGCCCCCCCCCCGATTACAATGAGCAGTTCTTC | CASSPPPDYNEQFF
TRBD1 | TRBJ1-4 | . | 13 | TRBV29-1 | TGCAGCGTCGGACAGGGGGATAATGAAAAACTGTTTTTT | CSVGQGDNEKLFF
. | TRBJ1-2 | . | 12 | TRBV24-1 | TGTGCCACCAGTGATTTGGGATATGGCTACACCTTC | CATSDLGYGYTF
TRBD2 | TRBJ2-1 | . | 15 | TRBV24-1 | TGTGCCACCAGTGATTCCATAGCGGGAGCGCATGAGCAGTTCTTC | CATSDSIAGAHEQFF
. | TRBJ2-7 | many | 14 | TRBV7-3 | TGTGCCATGCAAAGGGGCGAAAAAACCTACGAGCAGTACTTC | CAMQRGEKTYEQYF
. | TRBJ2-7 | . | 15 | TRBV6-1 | TGTGCCACCCCGCGGTGGGAAAAGGAGGGCTACGAGCAGTACTTC | CATPRWEKEGYEQYF
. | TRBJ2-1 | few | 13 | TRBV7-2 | TGTGCCAGCAGCTTAGGGCCCTTGGATGAGCAGTTCTTC | CASSLGPLDEQFF
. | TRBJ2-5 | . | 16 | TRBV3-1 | TGTGCCACCTCGAACACAGACAGTCGCGAGGAGGAGACCCGGTACTTC | CATSNTDSREEETRYF
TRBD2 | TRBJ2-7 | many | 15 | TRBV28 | TGTGCCAGCAGTCCCGGACTAGCGGGGAACTACGAGCAGTACTTC | CASSPGLAGNYEQYF
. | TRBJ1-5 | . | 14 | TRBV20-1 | TGCAGTGCCCTCATGGGGAAGGGCAATCAGCCCCAGCATTTT | CSALMGKGNQPQHF
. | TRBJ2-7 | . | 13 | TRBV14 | TGTGCCAGCAGCCCGCTGGACGAGGACGGGCAGTACTTC | CASSPLDEDGQYF
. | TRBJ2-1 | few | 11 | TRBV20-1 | TGCAGTGCTAGAGATCGACGTGAGCAGTTCTTC | CSARDRREQFF
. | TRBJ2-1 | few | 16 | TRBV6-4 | TGTGCCAGCAGTGACTCGTTCGGTAGCGATGTCAATGAGCAGTTCTTC | CASSDSFGSDVNEQFF